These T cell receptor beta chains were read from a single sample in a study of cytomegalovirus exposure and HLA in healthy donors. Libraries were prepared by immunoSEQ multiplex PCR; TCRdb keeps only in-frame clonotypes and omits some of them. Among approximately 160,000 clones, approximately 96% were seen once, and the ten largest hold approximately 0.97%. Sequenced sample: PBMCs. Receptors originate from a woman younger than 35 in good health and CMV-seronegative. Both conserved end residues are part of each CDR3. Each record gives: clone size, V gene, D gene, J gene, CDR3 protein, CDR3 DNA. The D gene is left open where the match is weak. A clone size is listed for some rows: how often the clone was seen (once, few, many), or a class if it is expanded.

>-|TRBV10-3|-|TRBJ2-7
CAISESMRSDYEQYF
TGTGCCATCAGTGAGTCGATGAGGTCAGATTACGAGCAGTACTTC
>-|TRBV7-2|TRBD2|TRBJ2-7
CASSLPLAGVEQYF
TGTGCCAGCAGCTTACCTCTAGCGGGGGTTGAGCAGTACTTC
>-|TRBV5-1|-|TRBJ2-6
CASSLSGNGPLNTF
TGCGCCAGCAGCTTGTCAGGGAATGGACCTCTTAATACTTTC
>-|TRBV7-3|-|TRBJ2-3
CASSLGGARTDTQYF
TGTGCCAGCAGCTTAGGGGGGGCCCGCACAGATACGCAGTATTTT
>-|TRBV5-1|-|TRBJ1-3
CASSLAGISGNTIYF
TGCGCCAGCAGCTTGGCCGGGATCTCTGGAAACACCATATATTTT
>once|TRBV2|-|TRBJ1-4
CASNQGSEKLFF
TGTGCCAGCAATCAGGGAAGTGAAAAACTGTTTTTT
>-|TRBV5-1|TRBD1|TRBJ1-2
CASSLGGTGYGYTF
TGCGCCAGCAGCTTGGGGGGGACAGGCTATGGCTACACCTTC
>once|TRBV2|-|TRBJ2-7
CASSVRISYEQYF
TGTGCCAGCAGTGTGAGGATTTCCTACGAGCAGTACTTC
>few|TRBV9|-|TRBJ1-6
CASSTQGSGALHF
TGTGCCAGCAGCACTCAGGGTAGCGGGGCCCTCCACTTT
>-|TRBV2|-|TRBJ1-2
CASSEATALFNYGYTF
TGTGCCAGCAGTGAAGCAACAGCCCTATTTAACTATGGCTACACCTTC
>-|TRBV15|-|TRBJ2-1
CATSRGEHNEQFF
TGTGCCACCAGCAGAGGCGAGCACAATGAGCAGTTCTTC
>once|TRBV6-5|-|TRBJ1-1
CASSYEGGVNTEAFF
TGTGCCAGCAGTTACGAGGGGGGGGTGAACACTGAAGCTTTCTTT
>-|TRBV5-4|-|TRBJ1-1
CASSPREVQGGTEAFF
TGTGCCAGCAGCCCGCGGGAGGTACAGGGAGGCACTGAAGCTTTCTTT
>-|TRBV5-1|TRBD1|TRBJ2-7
CASSPAGGNYEQYF
TGCGCCAGCAGTCCCGCAGGGGGTAATTACGAGCAGTACTTC
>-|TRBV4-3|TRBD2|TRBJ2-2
CASSQDPRGAAGTGELFF
TGCGCCAGCAGCCAAGATCCGCGGGGGGCGGCGGGCACCGGGGAGCTGTTTTTT
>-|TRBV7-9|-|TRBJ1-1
CASSLAQGMNTEAFF
TGTGCCAGCAGCTTAGCACAGGGCATGAACACTGAAGCTTTCTTT
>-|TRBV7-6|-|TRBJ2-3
CASSLELEDTQYF
TGTGCCAGCAGCTTAGAGCTAGAGGATACGCAGTATTTT
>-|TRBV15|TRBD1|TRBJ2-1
CATSRTPGQTYNEQFF
TGTGCCACCAGCAGAACCCCGGGACAGACTTACAATGAGCAGTTCTTC
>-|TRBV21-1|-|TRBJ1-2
CASSKEANHYGYTF
TGTGCCAGCAGCAAAGAAGCGAACCACTATGGCTACACCTTC
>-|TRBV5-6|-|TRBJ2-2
CASSLGGTNTGELFF
TGTGCCAGCAGCTTAGGAGGAACGAACACCGGGGAGCTGTTTTTT
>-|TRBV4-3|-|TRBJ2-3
CASSPYAADTQYF
TGCGCCAGCAGCCCATACGCAGCAGATACGCAGTATTTT
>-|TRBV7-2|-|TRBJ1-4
CASSSGVPVEKLFF
TGTGCCAGCAGTTCAGGGGTGCCGGTCGAAAAACTGTTTTTT
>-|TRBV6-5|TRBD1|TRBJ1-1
CASSDRGRNTEAFF
TGTGCCAGCAGTGACAGGGGAAGAAACACTGAAGCTTTCTTT
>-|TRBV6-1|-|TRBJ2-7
CASSEAVTAGSYEQYF
TGTGCCAGCAGTGAAGCGGTCACCGCAGGCTCCTACGAGCAGTACTTC
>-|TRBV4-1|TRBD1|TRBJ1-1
CASSQTGATEAFF
TGCGCCAGCAGCCAGACAGGGGCCACTGAAGCTTTCTTT
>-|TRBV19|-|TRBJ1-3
CASSRARGSGNTIYF
TGTGCCAGTAGTAGGGCCAGGGGCTCTGGAAACACCATATATTTT
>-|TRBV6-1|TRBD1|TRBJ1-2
CASSPTGQGYYGYTF
TGTGCCAGCAGTCCGACGGGACAGGGGTACTATGGCTACACCTTC
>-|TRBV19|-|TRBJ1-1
CASSIGGGSTEAFF
TGTGCCAGTAGTATAGGAGGTGGTAGCACTGAAGCTTTCTTT
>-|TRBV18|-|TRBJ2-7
CASSISPSPYEQYF
TGTGCCAGCTCAATATCCCCTAGCCCCTACGAGCAGTACTTC
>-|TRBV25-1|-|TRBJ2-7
CASSGQYEQYF
TGTGCCAGCAGTGGACAGTACGAGCAGTACTTC
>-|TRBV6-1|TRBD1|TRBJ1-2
CASIRDRPYGYTF
TGTGCCAGCATACGGGACAGGCCTTATGGCTACACCTTC
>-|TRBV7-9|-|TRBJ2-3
CASSSGERRDDTQYF
TGTGCCAGCAGCTCCGGGGAGCGGAGAGATGATACGCAGTATTTT
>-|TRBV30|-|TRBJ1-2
CAWSVHSNYGYTF
TGTGCCTGGAGTGTCCATTCTAACTATGGCTACACCTTC
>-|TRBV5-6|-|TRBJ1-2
CASSPQNYGYTF
TGTGCCAGCAGCCCCCAGAACTATGGCTACACCTTC
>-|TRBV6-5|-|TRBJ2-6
CASSLQTGRVLTF
TGTGCCAGCAGTTTGCAGACAGGTCGCGTCCTGACTTTC
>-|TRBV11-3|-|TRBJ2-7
CASSPWTGEQYF
TGTGCCAGCAGCCCTTGGACGGGAGAGCAGTACTTC
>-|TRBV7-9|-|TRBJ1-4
CASSLPVGEKLFF
TGTGCCAGCAGCCTGCCGGTTGGTGAAAAACTGTTTTTT
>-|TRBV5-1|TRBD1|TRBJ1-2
CASSLGGTGKNYGYTF
TGCGCCAGCAGCTTGGGGGGGACAGGGAAAAACTATGGCTACACCTTC
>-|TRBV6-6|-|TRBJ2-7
CASSYPPGNEQYF
TGTGCCAGCAGTTACCCCCCAGGGAACGAGCAGTACTTC
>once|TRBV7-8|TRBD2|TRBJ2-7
CASSLVWSKGTSGGDLVQYF
TGTGCCAGCAGCTTAGTTTGGTCTAAAGGGACTAGCGGGGGGGATCTTGTGCAGTACTTC
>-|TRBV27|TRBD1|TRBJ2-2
CASSPGQGPNTGELFF
TGTGCCAGCAGTCCCGGACAGGGGCCGAACACCGGGGAGCTGTTTTTT
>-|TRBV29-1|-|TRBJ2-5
CSGRRTAQETQYF
TGCAGCGGGCGTCGGACAGCCCAAGAGACCCAGTACTTC
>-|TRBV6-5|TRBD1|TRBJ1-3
CASSYGTGGKNTIYF
TGTGCCAGCAGTTACGGGACAGGGGGCAAAAACACCATATATTTT
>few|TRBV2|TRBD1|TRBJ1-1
CASSGTGGGWNTEAFF
TGTGCCAGCAGTGGTACAGGGGGAGGTTGGAACACTGAAGCTTTCTTT
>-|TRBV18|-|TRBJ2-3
CASSRALTDTQYF
TGTGCCAGCTCACGAGCTCTAACAGATACGCAGTATTTT
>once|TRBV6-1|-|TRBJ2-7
CASRTGQYSYEQYF
TGTGCCAGCAGAACCGGACAGTACTCCTACGAGCAGTACTTC
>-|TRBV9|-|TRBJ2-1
CASSVDSRNEQFF
TGTGCCAGCAGCGTAGATAGTCGTAATGAGCAGTTCTTC
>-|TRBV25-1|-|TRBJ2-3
CASSAHMEVRTDTQYF
TGTGCCAGCAGTGCCCACATGGAGGTACGCACAGATACGCAGTATTTT
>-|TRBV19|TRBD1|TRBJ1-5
CASSRQGAGQPQHF
TGTGCCAGTAGTAGACAGGGGGCTGGGCAGCCCCAGCATTTT
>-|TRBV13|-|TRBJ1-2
CASSLVVDGYTF
TGTGCCAGCAGCTTAGTTGTAGATGGCTACACCTTC
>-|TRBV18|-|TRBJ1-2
CASSPRGMVDYGYTF
TGTGCCAGCTCACCACGGGGCATGGTGGACTATGGCTACACCTTC
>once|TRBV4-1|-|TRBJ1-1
CASSQDGNRGQTEAFF
TGCGCCAGCAGCCAAGATGGCAACCGGGGTCAAACTGAAGCTTTCTTT
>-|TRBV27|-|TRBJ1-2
CVSSLLGLGEAHYGYTF
TGTGTCAGCAGTTTATTAGGATTGGGGGAGGCTCACTATGGCTACACCTTC